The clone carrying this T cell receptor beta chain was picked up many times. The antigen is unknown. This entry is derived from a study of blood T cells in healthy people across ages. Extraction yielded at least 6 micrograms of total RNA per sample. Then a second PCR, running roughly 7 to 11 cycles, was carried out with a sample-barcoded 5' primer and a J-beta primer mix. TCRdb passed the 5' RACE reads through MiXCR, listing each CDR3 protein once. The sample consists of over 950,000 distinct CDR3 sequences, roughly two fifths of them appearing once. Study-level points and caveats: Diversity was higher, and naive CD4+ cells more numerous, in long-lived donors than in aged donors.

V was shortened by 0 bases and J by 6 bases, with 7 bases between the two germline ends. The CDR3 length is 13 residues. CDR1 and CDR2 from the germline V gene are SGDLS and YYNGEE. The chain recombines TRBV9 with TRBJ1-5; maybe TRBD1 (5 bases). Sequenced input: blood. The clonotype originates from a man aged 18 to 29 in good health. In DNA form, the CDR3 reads TGTGCCAGCAGCGTAGCGGGGGGTCAGCCCCAGCATTTT. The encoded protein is CASSVAGGQPQHF.